This TCR beta chain was identified during a study of T cell changes during pregnancy in multiple sclerosis. Germline CDR1 reads SNHLY; CDR2 reads FYNNEI. Trimming removed 8 bases at V and 7 bases at J, with 15 bases between. This CDR3 is built from 14 residues. The method was immunoSEQ multiplex PCR; TCRdb's version includes in-frame clones alone and lacks a portion of them. The sample carries 70,000 or so clones, around 94% recorded once. The sequencing used peripheral blood, collected in the third trimester of pregnancy. This TCR came from a female donor in good health, enrolled as a control in a pregnancy study. The chain uses TRBV2 and TRBJ1-6, with D perhaps TRBD1 (6 bases). The CDR3 loop is CASAPTGYNSPLHF. CDR3 bases: TGTGCCAGCGCCCCGACAGGCTACAATTCACCCCTCCACTTT.